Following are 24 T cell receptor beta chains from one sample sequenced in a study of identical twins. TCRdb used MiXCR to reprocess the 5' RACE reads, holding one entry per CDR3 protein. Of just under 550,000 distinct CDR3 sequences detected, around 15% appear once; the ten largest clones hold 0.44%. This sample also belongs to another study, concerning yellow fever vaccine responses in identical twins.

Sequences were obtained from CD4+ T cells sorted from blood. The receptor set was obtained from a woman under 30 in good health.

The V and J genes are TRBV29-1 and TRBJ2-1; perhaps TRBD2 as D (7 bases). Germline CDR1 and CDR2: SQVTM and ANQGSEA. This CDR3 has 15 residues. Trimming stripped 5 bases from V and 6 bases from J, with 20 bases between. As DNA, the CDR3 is TGCAGCGTTACCTTGGGGGGGGGGCCAGGCAATGAGCAGTTCTTC. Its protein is CSVTLGGGPGNEQFF.

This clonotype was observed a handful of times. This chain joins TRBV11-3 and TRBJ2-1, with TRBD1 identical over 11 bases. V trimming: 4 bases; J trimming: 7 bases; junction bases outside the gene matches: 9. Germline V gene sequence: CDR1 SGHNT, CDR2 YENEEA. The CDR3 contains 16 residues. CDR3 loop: CASSSPPGQGVNEQFF. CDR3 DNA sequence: TGTGCCAGCAGCTCCCCCCCGGGACAGGGGGTTAATGAGCAGTTCTTC. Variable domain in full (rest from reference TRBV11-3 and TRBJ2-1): EAGVVQSPRYKIIEKKQPVAFWCNPISGHNTLYWYLQNLGQGPELLIRYENEEAVDDSQLPKDRFSAERLKGVDSTLKIQPAELGDSAVYLCASSSPPGQGVNEQFFGPGTRLTVL.

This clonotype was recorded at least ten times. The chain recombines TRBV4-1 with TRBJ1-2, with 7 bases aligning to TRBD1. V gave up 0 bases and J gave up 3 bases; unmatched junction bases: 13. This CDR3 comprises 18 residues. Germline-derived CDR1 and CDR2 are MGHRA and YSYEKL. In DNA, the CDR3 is TGCGCCAGCAGCCAAGAGCTAAACCCCAGGGGGAATTACTATGGCTACACCTTC. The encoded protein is CASSQELNPRGNYYGYTF.

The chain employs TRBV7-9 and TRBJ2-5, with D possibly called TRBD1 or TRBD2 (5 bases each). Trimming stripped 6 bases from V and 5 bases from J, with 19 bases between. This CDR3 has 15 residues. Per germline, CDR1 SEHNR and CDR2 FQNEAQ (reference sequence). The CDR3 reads CASSWFGAHGETQYF. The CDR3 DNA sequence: TGTGCCAGCAGTTGGTTCGGGGCCCACGGGGAGACCCAGTACTTC. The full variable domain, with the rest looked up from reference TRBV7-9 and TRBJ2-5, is DTGVSQNPRHKITKRGQNVTFRCDPISEHNRLYWYRQTLGQGPEFLTYFQNEAQLEKSRLLSDRFSAERPKGSFSTLEIQRTEQGDSAMYLCASSWFGAHGETQYFGPGTRLLVL.

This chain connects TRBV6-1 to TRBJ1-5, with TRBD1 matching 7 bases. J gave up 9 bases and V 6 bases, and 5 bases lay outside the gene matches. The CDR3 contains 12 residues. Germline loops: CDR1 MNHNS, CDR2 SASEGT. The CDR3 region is CASRQGVSPQHF. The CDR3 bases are TGTGCCAGCAGGCAGGGGGTCTCGCCCCAGCATTTT.

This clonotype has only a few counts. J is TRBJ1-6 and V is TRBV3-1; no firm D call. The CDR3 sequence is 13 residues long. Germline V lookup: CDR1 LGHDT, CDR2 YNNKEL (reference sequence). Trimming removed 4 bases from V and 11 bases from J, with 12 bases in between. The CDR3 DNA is TGTGCCAGCAGCCCCTTCGGGTCACCACCCCTCCACTTT. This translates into CASSPFGSPPLHF.

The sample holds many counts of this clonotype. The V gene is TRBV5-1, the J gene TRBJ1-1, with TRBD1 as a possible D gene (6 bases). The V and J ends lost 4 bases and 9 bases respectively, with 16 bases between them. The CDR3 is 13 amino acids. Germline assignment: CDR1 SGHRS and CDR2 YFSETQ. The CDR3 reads CASSAGDAVQAFF. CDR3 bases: TGCGCCAGCAGCGCAGGGGACGCAGTCCAAGCTTTCTTT.

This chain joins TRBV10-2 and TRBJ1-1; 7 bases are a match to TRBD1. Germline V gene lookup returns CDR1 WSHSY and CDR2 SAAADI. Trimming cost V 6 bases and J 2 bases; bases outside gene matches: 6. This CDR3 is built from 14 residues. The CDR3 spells CASRKTGKNTEAFF. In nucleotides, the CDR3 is TGCGCCAGCAGGAAGACAGGGAAAAACACTGAAGCTTTCTTT.

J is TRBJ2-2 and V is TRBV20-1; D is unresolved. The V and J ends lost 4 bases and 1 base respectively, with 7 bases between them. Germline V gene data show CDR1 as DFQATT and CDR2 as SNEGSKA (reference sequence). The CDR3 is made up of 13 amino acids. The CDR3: CSAIWGNTGELFF. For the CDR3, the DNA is TGCAGTGCTATTTGGGGGAACACCGGGGAGCTGTTTTTT.

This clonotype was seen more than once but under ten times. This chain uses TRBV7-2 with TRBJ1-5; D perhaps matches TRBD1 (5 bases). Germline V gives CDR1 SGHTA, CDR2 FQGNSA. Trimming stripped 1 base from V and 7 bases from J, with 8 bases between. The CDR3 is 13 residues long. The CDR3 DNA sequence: TGTGCCAGCAGCTTAGTTGGGGCCCAGCCCCAGCATTTT. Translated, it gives CASSLVGAQPQHF.

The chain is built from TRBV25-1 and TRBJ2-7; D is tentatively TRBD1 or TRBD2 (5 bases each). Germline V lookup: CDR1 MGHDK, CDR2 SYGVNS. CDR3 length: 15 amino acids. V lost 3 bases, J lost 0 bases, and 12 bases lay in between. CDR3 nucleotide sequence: TGTGCCAGCAGTGAGAGCAAGGGGAGCTCCTACGAGCAGTACTTC. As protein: CASSESKGSSYEQYF.

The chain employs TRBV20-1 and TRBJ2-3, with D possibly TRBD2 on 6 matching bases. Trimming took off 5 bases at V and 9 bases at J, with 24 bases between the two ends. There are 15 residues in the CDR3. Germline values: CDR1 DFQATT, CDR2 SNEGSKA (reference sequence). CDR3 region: CSAGSGVEGTGTQYF. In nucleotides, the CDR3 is TGCAGTGCTGGCTCGGGGGTTGAAGGGACCGGCACGCAGTATTTT.

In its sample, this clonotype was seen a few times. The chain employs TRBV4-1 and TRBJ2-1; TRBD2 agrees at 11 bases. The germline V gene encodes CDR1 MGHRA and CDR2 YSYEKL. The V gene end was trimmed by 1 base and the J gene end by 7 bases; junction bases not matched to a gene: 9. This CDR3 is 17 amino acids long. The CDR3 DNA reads TGCGCCAGCAGCCAAGGGGTTCTAGCGGGGGGTAGGAATGAGCAGTTCTTC. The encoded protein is CASSQGVLAGGRNEQFF.

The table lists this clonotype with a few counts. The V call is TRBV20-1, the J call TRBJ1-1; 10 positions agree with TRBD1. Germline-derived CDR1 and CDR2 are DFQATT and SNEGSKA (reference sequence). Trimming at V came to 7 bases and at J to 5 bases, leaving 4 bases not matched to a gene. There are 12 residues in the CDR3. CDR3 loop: CSVGQGETEAFF. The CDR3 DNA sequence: TGCAGTGTAGGACAGGGGGAAACTGAAGCTTTCTTT.

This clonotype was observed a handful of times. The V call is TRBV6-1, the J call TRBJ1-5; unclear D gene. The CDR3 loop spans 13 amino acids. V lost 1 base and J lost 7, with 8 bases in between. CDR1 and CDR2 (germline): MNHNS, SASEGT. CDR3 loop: CASSEGGGQPQHF. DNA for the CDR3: TGTGCCAGCAGTGAAGGGGGTGGACAGCCCCAGCATTTT.

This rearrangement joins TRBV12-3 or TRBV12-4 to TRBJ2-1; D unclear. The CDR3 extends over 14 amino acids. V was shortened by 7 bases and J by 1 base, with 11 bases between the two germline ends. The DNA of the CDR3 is TGTGCCAGCATCCCCGCAGAATCCTACAATGAGCAGTTCTTC. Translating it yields CASIPAESYNEQFF.

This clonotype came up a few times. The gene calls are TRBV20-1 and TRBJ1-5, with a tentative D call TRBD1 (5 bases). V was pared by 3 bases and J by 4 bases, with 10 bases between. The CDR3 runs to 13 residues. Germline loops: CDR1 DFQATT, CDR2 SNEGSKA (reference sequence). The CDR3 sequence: CSASPGPNQPQHF. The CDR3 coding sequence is TGCAGTGCTAGTCCGGGACCAAATCAGCCCCAGCATTTT.

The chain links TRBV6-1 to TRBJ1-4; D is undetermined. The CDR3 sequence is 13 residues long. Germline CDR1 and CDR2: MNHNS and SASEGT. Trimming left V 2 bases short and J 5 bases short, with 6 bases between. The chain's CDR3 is CASSERGNEKLFF. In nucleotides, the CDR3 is TGTGCCAGCAGTGAACGGGGAAATGAAAAACTGTTTTTT.

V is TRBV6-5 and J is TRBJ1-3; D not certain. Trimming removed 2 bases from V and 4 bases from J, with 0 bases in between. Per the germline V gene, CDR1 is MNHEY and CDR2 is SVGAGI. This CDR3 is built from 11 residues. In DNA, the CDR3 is TGTGCCAGCAGTTACGGAAACACCATATATTTT. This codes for CASSYGNTIYF.

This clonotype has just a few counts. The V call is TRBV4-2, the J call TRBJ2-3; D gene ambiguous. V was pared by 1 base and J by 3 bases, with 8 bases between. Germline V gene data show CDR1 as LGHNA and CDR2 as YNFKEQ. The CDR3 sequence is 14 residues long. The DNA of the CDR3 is TGTGCCAGCAGCCAAGGCATTGGTACAGATACGCAGTATTTT. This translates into CASSQGIGTDTQYF.

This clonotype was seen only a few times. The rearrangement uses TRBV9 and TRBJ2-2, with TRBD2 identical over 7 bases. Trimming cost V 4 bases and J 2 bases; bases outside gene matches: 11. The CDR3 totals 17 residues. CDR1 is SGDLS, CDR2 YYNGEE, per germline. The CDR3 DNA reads TGTGCCAGCAGCCCTGCCGGGACTACTCGAAACACCGGGGAGCTGTTTTTT. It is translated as CASSPAGTTRNTGELFF. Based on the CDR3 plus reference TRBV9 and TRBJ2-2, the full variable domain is DSGVTQTPKHLITATGQRVTLRCSPRSGDLSVYWYQQSLDQGLQFLIQYYNGEERAKGNILERFSAQQFPDLHSELNLSSLELGDSALYFCASSPAGTTRNTGELFFGEGSRLTVL.

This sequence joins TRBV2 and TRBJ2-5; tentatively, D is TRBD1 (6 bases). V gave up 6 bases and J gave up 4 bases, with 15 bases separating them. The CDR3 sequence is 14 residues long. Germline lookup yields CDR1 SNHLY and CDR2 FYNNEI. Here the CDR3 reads CASRRDKGGETQYF. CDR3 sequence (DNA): TGTGCCAGCAGGAGGGACAAAGGGGGAGAGACCCAGTACTTC.

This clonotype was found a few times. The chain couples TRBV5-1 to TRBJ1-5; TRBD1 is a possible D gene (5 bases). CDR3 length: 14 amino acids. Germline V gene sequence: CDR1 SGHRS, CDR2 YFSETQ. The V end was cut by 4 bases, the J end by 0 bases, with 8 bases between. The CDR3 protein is CASSAGGSNQPQHF. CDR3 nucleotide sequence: TGCGCCAGCAGCGCGGGGGGTAGCAATCAGCCCCAGCATTTT.

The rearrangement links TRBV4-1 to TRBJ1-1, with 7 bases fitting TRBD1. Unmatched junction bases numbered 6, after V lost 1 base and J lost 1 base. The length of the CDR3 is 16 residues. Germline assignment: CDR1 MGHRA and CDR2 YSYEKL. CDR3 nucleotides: TGCGCCAGCAGCCAAGTTAAGGGGGCAGGGAACACTGAAGCTTTCTTT. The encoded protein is CASSQVKGAGNTEAFF.